This T cell receptor beta chain was observed in a study of blood T cell repertoires in COVID-19 (dated by TCRdb to about 2020). Study-wide context: Samples covering the acute and convalescent phases of COVID-19 were provided by collaborators in the United States, Italy and Spain. The prospective study material was composed of cDNA or gDNA derived from T cells, B-cell-depleted T cells, or PBMCs. Deeply sampled blood TCRbeta repertoires from subjects exposed to, actively infected with, or recovered from COVID-19 were included in the dataset. A freely available public database, intended as a resource for researchers studying the immune response to SARS-CoV-2, is where the repertoires were released. Samples were obtained from the ongoing ImmuneRACE study (first 160 participants) and from roughly 1,300 subjects provided by 6 global collaborators. The sample metadata nearly always contained a de-identified subject ID, COVID-19 status, age in years and sex. Where HLA class I and class II types were available, the types were taken from metadata supplied by the sample provider, not from assay-based typing. Study-wide conclusions, independent of this receptor: The amount of clinical and demographic metadata varied by source and participant and was provided uncurated.

Comment on this clone: No cognate antigen has been identified for it. Base-call qualities are not available, and no considerably larger clone is one nucleotide away.

The CDR3 holds 13 amino acids from the cysteine to the phenylalanine. Only the CDR3 DNA is retained, 39 bases long and in frame from the first base. The trim is 2 bases for V and 3 bases for J, with a gap of 7 bases between the germline ends. The germline V gene provides CDR1 KGHSH and CDR2 LQKENI. The immunoSEQ Assay, a bias-controlled multiplex PCR, was used to amplify TCRbeta CDR3 regions from genomic DNA. Processing in the source paper ran as follows. The number of nucleated cells in each sample was estimated from the amplification of reference gene primers within the assay. Sequence reads were collapsed and filtered to measure the absolute abundance of every unique TCRbeta CDR3 rearrangement. For each sample, productive Simpson clonality was calculated as the square root of Simpson's diversity index over productive rearrangements. TCRdb took over this immuneACCESS table, retaining in-frame rearrangements with V and J assigned. Such tables are incomplete; in checked studies, under half of the missing clones stem from an unresolved V gene, and the remainder is unexplained. V, J and clone size are taken as reported in that table, and D and trimming were inferred from the DNA itself. This sample gives about 200,000 clones in total; approximately 84% of them show up just once. The ten largest account for 6.9% of the sample.

Each collaborating institution followed its own protocols to collect whole blood in K2EDTA tubes. Collaborator samples were shipped for TCRbeta analysis as frozen whole blood, isolated PBMCs, or DNA extracted from either sample type. The rearranged chain carries TRBV18 and TRBJ1-1; no confident D gene assignment can be made. Sequences were obtained from peripheral blood. The TCR comes from a human donor with acute or convalescent COVID-19. The donor label of this sample is uncertain. The nucleotide sequence reads as follows: TGTGCCAGCTCACCAGGCGCGGACACTGAAGCTTTCTTT. Translated, it reads CASSPGADTEAFF.